These 22 T cell receptor beta chains were all obtained from the same sample, sequenced in a study of shared clonotypes between healthy human individuals. Libraries were prepared by immunoSEQ multiplex PCR; TCRdb keeps only in-frame clonotypes and omits some of them. The table records fewer than 400,000 clones, approximately 79% of them present only once. The sequencing sample was made of memory CD4+ T cells sorted from blood. Subset meaning: CD45RA-negative fraction. These receptor sequences come from a man in his thirties or forties in good health.

CDR3 protein: CASSPGFREKLFF. CDR3 sequence (DNA): TGTGCCAGCAGCCCCGGCTTCAGGGAAAAACTGTTTTTT. The chain combines TRBV7-9 with TRBJ1-4; D is ambiguous. Deletions cut 5 bases from V and 8 bases from J, with 12 bases between. The germline V gene has CDR1 SEHNR and CDR2 FQNEAQ (reference sequence). This CDR3 is 13 amino acids long.

The J gene is TRBJ2-5, the V gene TRBV5-1, with 9 nucleotides matching TRBD2. CDR1 and CDR2 from the germline V gene are SGHRS and YFSETQ. Trimming at V came to 6 bases and at J to 5 bases, leaving 14 bases not matched to a gene. This CDR3 is 16 amino acids long. CDR3 loop: CASNLRAGGSLETQYF. DNA for the CDR3: TGCGCCAGCAACCTTCGAGCGGGAGGTTCGTTGGAGACCCAGTACTTC.

Notes on this clone: The identical CDR3 is also encoded by other nucleotide sequences in the sample. The V call is TRBV7-6, the J call TRBJ2-7; D is unresolved. Germline values: CDR1 SGHVS, CDR2 FNYEAQ. This CDR3 is 11 amino acids long. V was shortened by 5 bases and J by 4 bases, with 6 bases between the two germline ends. This CDR3 reads CASSPGYEQYF. CDR3 coding DNA: TGTGCCAGCAGCCCTGGGTACGAGCAGTACTTC.

The chain couples TRBV2 to TRBJ1-1, with 8 positions matching TRBD1. The CDR3 runs 14 residues. Germline V gene data show CDR1 as SNHLY and CDR2 as FYNNEI. V trimming: 7 bases; J trimming: 6 bases; junction bases outside the gene matches: 10. The CDR3 DNA follows: TGTGCCAGCACGGTGGCAGGACAGGGTGCTGAAGCTTTCTTT. The encoded protein is CASTVAGQGAEAFF.

The chain uses TRBV5-1 and TRBJ2-1; D perhaps matches TRBD2 (6 bases). Trimming took off 2 bases at V and 4 bases at J, with 13 bases between the two ends. Germline V gene lookup returns CDR1 SGHRS and CDR2 YFSETQ. This CDR3 spans 15 amino acids. The CDR3 spells CASSLTSPTYNEQFF. The CDR3 nucleotides read TGCGCCAGCAGCTTAACTAGCCCCACGTACAATGAGCAGTTCTTC.

The DNA of the CDR3 is TGCGCCAGCAGTGAAGGGCAGGACCCCTACGAGCAGTACTTC. Protein sequence: CASSEGQDPYEQYF. V gene TRBV10-1 combines with J gene TRBJ2-7; unclear D gene. The germline V gene encodes CDR1 WNHNN and CDR2 SYGVQD (reference sequence). The CDR3 consists of 14 residues. V was clipped by 3 bases and J by 2 bases, with 11 bases between them.

This clone has ten or more counts. This rearrangement joins TRBV29-1 to TRBJ2-7; D is unresolved. V lost 4 bases to trimming and J lost 2 bases, with 9 bases between them. The CDR3 extends over 12 amino acids. Germline loops: CDR1 SQVTM, CDR2 ANQGSEA. The CDR3 DNA reads as TGCAGCGTTGTCCCAGGTCCCTACGAGCAGTACTTC. Translated, it gives CSVVPGPYEQYF.

J is TRBJ2-3 and V is TRBV18, with D perhaps matching TRBD1 or TRBD2 (6 bases each). V lost 6 bases and J 2 bases, leaving 30 bases between the germline ends. Germline loops: CDR1 KGHSH, CDR2 LQKENI. The CDR3 has 20 residues. This CDR3 is CASSPTMYGGQLGSTDTQYF. For the CDR3, the DNA is TGTGCCAGCTCGCCAACTATGTACGGGGGCCAGCTCGGTTCCACAGATACGCAGTATTTT.

The chain is built from TRBV7-2 and TRBJ2-7, with D possibly matching TRBD1 (6 bases). V was pared by 1 base and J by 4 bases, with 8 bases between. The CDR3 is 13 residues long. Germline V CDR1 and CDR2: SGHTA, FQGNSA. The CDR3: CASSLDRAYEQYF. The CDR3 DNA follows: TGTGCCAGCAGCTTAGACAGGGCTTACGAGCAGTACTTC.

The chain employs TRBV11-2 and TRBJ2-5, with 10 bases lining up with TRBD2. The J call may be mistaken, given a closer DNA end match to TRBJ2-7. This CDR3 comprises 14 residues. The germline V gene encodes CDR1 SGHAT and CDR2 FQNNGV. CDR3 DNA sequence: TGTGCCAGCAAACCACTAGCGGGACCCTACGAGCAGTACTTC. This codes for CASKPLAGPYEQYF.

The chain links TRBV11-3 to TRBJ2-2; D is undetermined. The CDR3 contains 14 residues. Germline V gene data show CDR1 as SGHNT and CDR2 as YENEEA. Trimming removed 4 bases at V and 8 bases at J, with 14 bases between. CDR3 in DNA: TGTGCCAGCAGCTCACCCCCAACAAGTGGGGAGCTGTTTTTT. It translates to CASSSPPTSGELFF.

The V and J genes are TRBV10-3 and TRBJ1-2; 8 bases are shared with TRBD1. CDR1 is ENHRY, CDR2 SYGVKD, per germline. J was trimmed by 3 bases and V by 5 bases; bases with no gene match: 14. This CDR3 spans 17 amino acids. The CDR3 loop reads CAISPHLSTGQDYGYTF. DNA for the CDR3: TGTGCCATCAGTCCCCACCTATCAACGGGACAGGACTATGGCTACACCTTC.

Remarks on this clone: The identical CDR3 is also encoded by other nucleotide sequences in the sample. The rearrangement joins TRBV7-2 to TRBJ1-2; D is possibly TRBD1 (6 bases). Per the germline V gene, CDR1 is SGHTA and CDR2 is FQGNSA. The CDR3 sequence is 13 residues long. Trimming removed 0 bases at V and 8 bases at J, with 10 bases between. The CDR3 reads CASSLARGGGYTF. DNA for the CDR3: TGTGCCAGCAGCTTAGCCAGGGGTGGCGGCTACACCTTC.

The table lists this clone with a few counts. The chain couples TRBV14 to TRBJ2-5; tentatively, D is TRBD1 (6 bases). Trimming cost V 2 bases and J 10 bases, with 14 bases left between them. The length of the CDR3 is 13 residues. Germline V gives CDR1 SGHDN, CDR2 FVKESK. The CDR3 spells CASSQILQGFQYF. For the CDR3, the DNA is TGTGCCAGCAGCCAAATTCTACAGGGTTTCCAGTACTTC. Complete variable domain (other parts from reference TRBV14 and TRBJ2-5): EAGVTQFPSHSVIEKGQTVTLRCDPISGHDNLYWYRRVMGKEIKFLLHFVKESKQDESGMPNNRFLAERTGGTYSTLKVQPAELEDSGVYFCASSQILQGFQYFGPGTRLLVL.

The chain combines TRBV2 with TRBJ2-1; 14 nucleotides line up with TRBD2. CDR1 is SNHLY and CDR2 is FYNNEI in the germline V gene. This CDR3 comprises 15 residues. After removal of 7 bases from V and 9 bases from J, the junction contained 8 bases not matched to a gene. The CDR3 loop reads CASNRGTSGSREQFF. The CDR3 DNA reads as TGTGCCAGCAACCGCGGGACTAGCGGGAGTCGTGAGCAGTTCTTC.

The chain combines TRBV5-1 with TRBJ1-2, with 9 bases fitting TRBD1. The ends lost 0 bases at V and 7 bases at J; junction bases unmatched: 4. This CDR3 has 14 residues. CDR1 and CDR2 (germline): SGHRS, YFSETQ. The CDR3 DNA sequence: TGCGCCAGCAGCTTGGCCGGGACAGGGTTTGGCTACACCTTC. It is translated as CASSLAGTGFGYTF.

Notes on this clone: Other DNA sequences within the sample encode an identical CDR3. The chain has TRBV29-1 and TRBJ1-1; D perhaps matches TRBD1 (5 bases). Trimming pared 4 bases from V and 0 bases from J, leaving 15 bases between. CDR3 size: 15 residues. Germline-derived CDR1 and CDR2 are SQVTM and ANQGSEA. The CDR3 spells CSVAPGWGMNTEAFF. CDR3 nucleotide sequence: TGCAGCGTTGCACCAGGGTGGGGGATGAACACTGAAGCTTTCTTT.

This CDR3 reads CASSSGTGVRQFF. The CDR3 nucleotides are TGTGCCAGCAGTTCCGGGACAGGGGTGCGGCAGTTCTTC. This rearrangement joins TRBV6-4 to TRBJ2-1; 10 bases fit TRBD1. The J segment lost 12 bases and the V segment lost 5 bases, leaving 7 bases of the junction unmatched. This CDR3 region has 13 residues. Looked up from germline, CDR1 is MRHNA and CDR2 is SNTAGT.

V is TRBV6-1 and J is TRBJ1-1; TRBD1 agrees at 9 bases. This CDR3 contains 15 residues. Per germline, CDR1 MNHNS and CDR2 SASEGT. The V segment lost 6 bases and the J segment 3 bases; nucleotides outside the gene matches: 8. The CDR3 nucleotides read TGTGCCAGCAGCCGGGACAGGGTTGCGGACACTGAAGCTTTCTTT. Amino acids: CASSRDRVADTEAFF.

This clone was seen just once. The chain couples TRBV7-9 to TRBJ2-2, with D maybe TRBD1 (5 bases). This CDR3 comprises 14 residues. The V gene's germline CDR1 is SEHNR and CDR2 FQNEAQ (reference sequence). V was trimmed by 6 bases and J by 5 bases, leaving 13 bases between them. CDR3: CASSQGWLTGELFF. In nucleotides, the CDR3 is TGTGCCAGCAGTCAGGGATGGTTGACCGGGGAGCTGTTTTTT.

The V gene is TRBV27, the J gene TRBJ1-2, with TRBD1 matching over 9 bases. V lost 4 bases and J lost 4; bases outside the gene matches: 4. Germline CDR1 and CDR2: MNHEY and SMNVEV (reference sequence). This CDR3 is built from 14 residues. The chain's CDR3 is CASSSGQGIYGYTF. CDR3 coding DNA: TGTGCCAGCAGTTCGGGACAGGGCATCTATGGCTACACCTTC.

A few counts support this clone. The V and J genes are TRBV7-9 and TRBJ2-2; 11 bases agree with TRBD2. This CDR3 contains 15 residues. J lost 5 bases, V lost 5 bases, and 4 bases had no gene match. Germline V gene lookup returns CDR1 SEHNR and CDR2 FQNEAQ (reference sequence). CDR3 sequence: CASSQLAGVTGELFF. The CDR3 DNA is TGTGCCAGCAGCCAACTAGCGGGAGTAACCGGGGAGCTGTTTTTT.